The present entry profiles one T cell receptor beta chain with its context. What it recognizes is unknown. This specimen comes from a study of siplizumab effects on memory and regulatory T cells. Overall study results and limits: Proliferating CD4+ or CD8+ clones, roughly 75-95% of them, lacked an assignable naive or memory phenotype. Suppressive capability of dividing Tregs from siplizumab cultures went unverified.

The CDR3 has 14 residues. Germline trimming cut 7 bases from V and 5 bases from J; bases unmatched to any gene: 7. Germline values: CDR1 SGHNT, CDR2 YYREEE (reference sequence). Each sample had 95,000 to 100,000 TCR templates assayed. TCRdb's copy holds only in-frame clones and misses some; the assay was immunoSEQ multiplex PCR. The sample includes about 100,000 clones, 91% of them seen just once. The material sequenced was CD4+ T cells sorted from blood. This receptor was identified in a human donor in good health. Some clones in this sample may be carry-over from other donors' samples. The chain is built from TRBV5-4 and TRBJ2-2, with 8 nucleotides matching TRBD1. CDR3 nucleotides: TGTGCCAGCCGAGGACAGGGCGGAACCGGGGAGCTGTTTTTT. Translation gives CASRGQGGTGELFF.